This TCR beta chain was identified in a study of vaccination effects on CD4 cells after COVID-19. Germline V gene data show CDR1 as SGHTA and CDR2 as FQGNSA. V shed 4 bases and J shed 1 base, with 7 bases lying between them. The CDR3 has 14 amino acids. The authors isolated CD4+ T cells after 10 days of culture. SARS-CoV-2 infected the person between March and December 2020, as confirmed by PCR. BNT162b2 vaccine or mRNA-1273 vaccine was given to participants in two doses. A word on this clone: Antigen: not known.

Profiling relied on immunoSEQ multiplex PCR, and the TCRdb table lists in-frame clones only, not all of them. This sample has tens of thousands of clones; over 65% occur once, and the top ten carry 3.5% to 4.5%. The receptor comes from a human donor who had a prior SARS-CoV-2 infection. This chain joins TRBV7-2 and TRBJ2-2; D gene unclear. The specimen comprised CD4+ T cells from PBMCs cultured without peptide, sampled after COVID-19 vaccination. The CDR3 is CASSSDMNTGELFF. The CDR3 region has the DNA TGTGCCAGCAGCTCCGACATGAACACCGGGGAGCTGTTTTTT.